The sequence of this T cell receptor (beta chain) was determined in a study of long-term antiretroviral therapy in people with HIV. Version v3.0 of the immunoSEQ assay ran at survey level. TCRdb's table, derived via immunoSEQ multiplex PCR, lists solely in-frame clones and lacks some. There are about 28,000 clones in the sample; around 84% occur only once, and about 6.4% lies in the top ten. Every donor contributed at least one pre-ART and at least two post-ART PBMC samples. Trimming pared 2 bases from V and 1 base from J, leaving 7 bases between. From germline, CDR1 is SGHRS and CDR2 YFSETQ. The CDR3 contains 14 residues. Only one count was recorded for this clone.

Sequences were derived from unsorted PBMCs, sampled 0.4 years after starting antiretroviral therapy. This receptor was taken from a man aged 18 to 30 with HIV. This chain connects TRBV5-1 to TRBJ2-1; TRBD1 is a possible D gene (5 bases). The CDR3 bases are TGCGCCAGCAGCTTTTCAGGGTCCTACAATGAGCAGTTCTTC. The encoded protein is CASSFSGSYNEQFF.